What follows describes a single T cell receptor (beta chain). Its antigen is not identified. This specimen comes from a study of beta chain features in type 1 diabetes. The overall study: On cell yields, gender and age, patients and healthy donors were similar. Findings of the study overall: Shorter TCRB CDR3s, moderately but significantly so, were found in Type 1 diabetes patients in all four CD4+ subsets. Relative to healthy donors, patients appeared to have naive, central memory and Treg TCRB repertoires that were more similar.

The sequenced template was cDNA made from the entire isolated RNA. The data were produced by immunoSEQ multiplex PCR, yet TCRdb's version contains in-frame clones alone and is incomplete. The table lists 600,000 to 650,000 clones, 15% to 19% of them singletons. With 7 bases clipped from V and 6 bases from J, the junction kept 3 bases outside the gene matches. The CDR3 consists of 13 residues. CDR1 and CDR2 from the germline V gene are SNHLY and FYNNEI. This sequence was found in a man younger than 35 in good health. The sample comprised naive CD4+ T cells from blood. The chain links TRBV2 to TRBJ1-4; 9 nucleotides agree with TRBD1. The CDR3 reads CASTRDRDEKLFF. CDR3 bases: TGTGCCAGCACACGGGACAGGGATGAAAAACTGTTTTTT.